Shown below are 29 T cell receptor beta chains from a single sample sequenced in a study of T cell changes during pregnancy in multiple sclerosis (dated by TCRdb to between 2018 and 2021). The protocol used for the library was the immunoSEQ multiplex PCR assay. The table was pulled from immuneACCESS by TCRdb, which kept in-frame rearrangements only. Such tables lose some clones; where checked, under half of the loss comes from unresolved V genes, and the rest has no known cause. The sample yields 28,000 or so clones; just over 85% were counted once. Around 0.78% of the sample is held by the ten biggest clonotypes. Sample: CD4+ T cells from peripheral blood mononuclear cells, taken in the first trimester of pregnancy. Receptors originate from a female donor in good health, enrolled as a control in a pregnancy study.

The chain is built from TRBV30 and TRBJ1-2; D not resolved. Germline assignment: CDR1 GTSNPN and CDR2 SVGIG (reference sequence). The CDR3 runs 16 residues. V was shortened by 3 bases and J by 1 base, with 18 bases between the two germline ends. The CDR3 DNA reads as TGTGCCTGGAGCCGGTCGACGGAGGTCTTTAACTATGGCTACACCTTC. It is translated as CAWSRSTEVFNYGYTF.

The chain employs TRBV7-8 and TRBJ2-3; TRBD1 is a possible D gene (7 bases). Germline V gives CDR1 SGHVS, CDR2 FQNEAQ. Trimming took off 2 bases at V and 0 bases at J, with 12 bases between the two ends. The CDR3 is made up of 16 amino acids. This CDR3 reads CASSLWRGQSTDTQYF. In nucleotides, the CDR3 is TGTGCCAGCAGCTTATGGAGGGGGCAAAGCACAGATACGCAGTATTTT.

The chain uses TRBV7-2 and TRBJ1-2, with D perhaps matching TRBD1 (5 bases). Deletions cut 5 bases from V and 8 bases from J, with 21 bases between. This CDR3 has 15 amino acids. Germline V gene sequence: CDR1 SGHTA, CDR2 FQGNSA. This CDR3 reads CASSEWGLNEGGYTF. The DNA for the CDR3 is TGTGCCAGCAGCGAATGGGGACTGAACGAGGGGGGCTACACCTTC.

The genes are TRBV25-1 and TRBJ1-2, with 10 bases aligning to TRBD1. This CDR3 region has 15 residues. With 8 bases clipped from V and 8 bases from J, the junction kept 14 bases outside the gene matches. Germline-derived CDR1 and CDR2 are MGHDK and SYGVNS. CDR3 coding DNA: TGTGCCAGCTCCCATGCGGACAGGGGGGCCGGCGGCTACACCTTC. It codes for CASSHADRGAGGYTF.

The rearrangement uses TRBV7-6 and TRBJ2-5; perhaps TRBD1 as D (6 bases). V dropped 4 bases and J dropped 3 bases, with 9 bases sitting between them. CDR3 length: 13 residues. Germline CDR1 and CDR2: SGHVS and FNYEAQ. The DNA for the CDR3 is TGTGCCAGCAGCTGGGCAGGGGAAGAGACCCAGTACTTC. Amino acids: CASSWAGEETQYF.

The chain is built from TRBV5-1 and TRBJ2-1; 14 nucleotides agree with TRBD2. This CDR3 spans 19 amino acids. Germline V CDR1 and CDR2: SGHRS, YFSETQ. V shed 2 bases, J shed 0 bases, and the junction held 7 bases outside the gene matches. The CDR3 DNA follows: TGCGCCAGCAGCTTAGGACTAGCGGGGGGCGGGAGCTCCTACAATGAGCAGTTCTTC. Translating gives CASSLGLAGGGSSYNEQFF.

The chain has TRBV7-8 and TRBJ1-2; D gene uncertain. Per the germline V gene, CDR1 is SGHVS and CDR2 is FQNEAQ. This CDR3 contains 15 residues. Trimming shortened V by 4 bases and J by 4 bases, and 16 bases separated the two germline ends. This CDR3 is CASSSRLNLPYGYTF. In DNA form, the CDR3 reads TGTGCCAGCAGCTCCAGGCTCAACCTACCCTATGGCTACACCTTC.

The genes are TRBV21-1 and TRBJ1-5; the table gives TRBD1 as D, unverified against the DNA. TRBV21-1 is designated a pseudogene. The CDR3 length is 17 residues. CDR3 protein: CASSTRQGRENNQPQHF. For the CDR3, the DNA is TGTGCCAGCAGCACCCGACAGGGTAGGGAGAACAATCAGCCCCAGCATTTT.

There are a few counts of this clone. V is TRBV6-5 and J is TRBJ1-6; D ambiguous. Germline V gives CDR1 MNHEY, CDR2 SVGAGI. V was cut by 6 bases and J by 7 bases, with 7 bases left in between. This CDR3 contains 12 residues. The CDR3 DNA follows: TGTGCCAGCAGCGCGAGAAATTCACCCCTCCACTTT. Amino acid sequence: CASSARNSPLHF.

The chain has TRBV19 and TRBJ1-1, with 8 bases aligning to TRBD1. Germline CDR1 and CDR2: LNHDA and SQIVND (reference sequence). Trimming cost V 7 bases and J 6 bases; bases outside gene matches: 10. The CDR3 is 14 amino acids. The CDR3 is CASTRTGNRPEAFF. In DNA form, the CDR3 reads TGTGCCAGTACTAGGACAGGGAATCGCCCTGAAGCTTTCTTT.

The chain is built from TRBV7-2 and TRBJ1-2; 8 bases align to TRBD1. CDR3 length: 14 amino acids. Germline V CDR1 and CDR2: SGHTA, FQGNSA. After removal of 6 bases from V and 4 bases from J, the junction contained 7 bases not matched to a gene. DNA for the CDR3: TGTGCCAGCAGTGACAGGGGCCGATTCTATGGCTACACCTTC. Its protein product is CASSDRGRFYGYTF.

The chain carries TRBV7-9 and TRBJ2-7; TRBD1 agrees at 7 bases. The V and J ends lost 4 bases and 3 bases, in that order; junction bases with no gene match: 6. The germline CDR1 and CDR2 sequences are SEHNR and FQNEAQ (reference sequence). The CDR3 runs to 14 residues. The CDR3: CASSSRTGHYEQYF. CDR3 in DNA: TGTGCCAGCAGCTCGAGGACAGGCCACTACGAGCAGTACTTC.

The chain couples TRBV18 to TRBJ2-5, with unresolved D. V was pared by 0 bases and J by 4 bases, with 6 bases between. The V gene's germline CDR1 is KGHSH and CDR2 LQKENI. The CDR3 runs to 13 residues. The CDR3 bases are TGTGCCAGCTCACCACCCGGCGGAGAGACCCAGTACTTC. The encoded protein is CASSPPGGETQYF.

This clone showed up just once. The chain carries TRBV7-8 and TRBJ1-5; 7 bases fit TRBD1. V shed 5 bases, J shed 3 bases, and the junction held 10 bases outside the gene matches. CDR1 is SGHVS and CDR2 is FQNEAQ in the germline V gene. The CDR3 is 16 residues long. The chain's CDR3 is CASSPPGTAPNQPQHF. CDR3 sequence (DNA): TGTGCCAGCAGCCCGCCTGGGACAGCCCCCAATCAGCCCCAGCATTTT.

This chain joins TRBV5-1 and TRBJ2-2, with D possibly being TRBD2 (6 bases). V was cut by 6 bases and J by 3 bases, with 15 bases left in between. The germline V gene has CDR1 SGHRS and CDR2 YFSETQ. The CDR3 sequence is 15 residues long. The CDR3 DNA is TGCGCCAGCAATGTTGGAGGGGTGGACACCGGGGAGCTGTTTTTT. It encodes CASNVGGVDTGELFF.

The chain combines TRBV2 with TRBJ1-5; 9 bases agree with TRBD1. The V gene's germline CDR1 is SNHLY and CDR2 FYNNEI. V was pared by 4 bases and J by 3 bases, with 4 bases of the junction left unmatched. The CDR3 loop spans 15 amino acids. CDR3 bases: TGTGCCAGCAGTGTCGGGGACAGGGCCAATCAGCCCCAGCATTTT. As protein: CASSVGDRANQPQHF.

The chain uses TRBV15 and TRBJ1-3; weak D call: TRBD1 (5 bases). Germline values: CDR1 LNHNV, CDR2 YYDKDF (reference sequence). CDR3 length: 14 amino acids. Trimming took 4 bases from V and 4 from J, leaving 11 bases between them. The CDR3: CATSIADRGNTIYF. The CDR3 DNA is TGTGCCACCAGCATAGCCGACAGAGGAAACACCATATATTTT.

The J gene is TRBJ1-5, the V gene TRBV5-8, with D possibly being TRBD1 (5 bases). This CDR3 contains 15 residues. Trimming left V 4 bases short and J 0 bases short, with 11 bases between. Germline lookup yields CDR1 SGHTS and CDR2 YDEGEE. In nucleotides, the CDR3 is TGTGCCAGCAGCCCGACAGCTTATAGCAATCAGCCCCAGCATTTT. This sequence encodes CASSPTAYSNQPQHF. The whole variable domain, filled in from reference TRBV5-8 and TRBJ1-5, reads EAGVTQSPTHLIKTRGQQATLRCSPISGHTSVYWYQQALGLGLQFLLWYDEGEERNRGNFPPRFSGRQFPNYSSELNVNALELEDSALYLCASSPTAYSNQPQHFGDGTRLSIL.

The genes are TRBV4-2 and TRBJ2-3; 13 positions agree with TRBD2. Germline loops: CDR1 LGHNA, CDR2 YNFKEQ. V lost 1 base, J lost 3 bases, and 4 bases stayed unmatched. This CDR3 comprises 17 residues. In nucleotides, the CDR3 is TGTGCCAGCAGCCAAGGGACTAGCGGGGGTGCAACAGATACGCAGTATTTT. Translated: CASSQGTSGGATDTQYF.

This chain connects TRBV11-3 to TRBJ2-1; TRBD2 is a possible D gene (6 bases). The CDR3 spans 13 residues. The V gene's germline CDR1 is SGHNT and CDR2 YENEEA. Trimming took 5 bases from V and 8 from J, leaving 13 bases between them. In DNA, the CDR3 is TGTGCCAGCAGCCCCAGGAGGGCGGATGAGCAGTTCTTC. It yields the protein CASSPRRADEQFF.

This clone was detected only a few times. The chain has TRBV30 and TRBJ1-2, with 7 bases that match TRBD1. CDR3 length: 13 residues. The junction had 7 bases not matched to a gene; V was cut back by 2 bases and J by 7 bases. Germline V gene data show CDR1 as GTSNPN and CDR2 as SVGIG (reference sequence). The DNA of the CDR3 is TGTGCCTGGAGTTCTAACAGGGGTAGTGGCTACACCTTC. Its translation is CAWSSNRGSGYTF.

This clone was recorded a few times. The junction departs from germline at one end; a sequencing error may be responsible. The chain uses TRBV7-2 and TRBJ1-5, with D hard to call. The CDR3 covers 15 residues. Germline V lookup: CDR1 SGHTA, CDR2 FQGNSA. The DNA for the CDR3 is TGTGCCAGCAACTTAGGAGGGATTTCGAATCAGCCCCAGCATTTT. Translated, it gives CASNLGGISNQPQHF.

The J gene is TRBJ1-2, the V gene TRBV2; TRBD1 matches at 8 bases. Per the germline V gene, CDR1 is SNHLY and CDR2 is FYNNEI. With V trimmed by 7 bases and J by 7 bases, 8 bases remained unmatched. The CDR3 has 13 residues. CDR3 protein: CASIRQGTGGYTF. CDR3 bases: TGTGCCAGCATTCGACAGGGGACGGGTGGCTACACCTTC.

The gene calls are TRBV7-9 and TRBJ2-7; D might be TRBD1 (6 bases). Germline CDR1 is SEHNR and CDR2 is FQNEAQ (reference sequence). The CDR3 runs to 15 residues. V shed 3 bases and J shed 3 bases, with 15 bases lying between them. The CDR3 sequence: CASSFGAGVFYEQYF. DNA of the CDR3: TGTGCCAGCAGCTTTGGGGCAGGGGTTTTCTACGAGCAGTACTTC.

The genes are TRBV19 and TRBJ2-1, with D hard to call. This CDR3 is built from 12 residues. CDR1 is LNHDA and CDR2 is SQIVND in the germline V gene (reference sequence). The V gene lost 3 bases and the J gene lost 5 bases, with 5 bases spanning the gap. For the CDR3, the DNA is TGTGCCAGTAGTATCCGAGACAATGAGCAGTTCTTC. Its protein is CASSIRDNEQFF.

The chain couples TRBV2 to TRBJ1-6; the D gene is possibly TRBD1 (5 bases). V was pared by 4 bases and J by 9 bases, with 16 bases between. The CDR3 covers 15 residues. The germline V gene encodes CDR1 SNHLY and CDR2 FYNNEI. The CDR3 protein is CASSGGDRIFSPLHF. The CDR3 region has the DNA TGTGCCAGCAGTGGGGGCGACAGAATTTTTTCACCCCTCCACTTT. The full variable domain, rest sourced from reference TRBV2 and TRBJ1-6, is EPEVTQTPSHQVTQMGQEVILRCVPISNHLYFYWYRQILGQKVEFLVSFYNNEISEKSEIFDDQFSVERPDGSNFTLKIRSTKLEDSAMYFCASSGGDRIFSPLHFGNGTRLTVT.

This clone was observed once. This sequence joins TRBV19 and TRBJ2-7; 9 bases line up with TRBD2. Germline CDR1 and CDR2: LNHDA and SQIVND (reference sequence). The V gene end was trimmed by 5 bases and the J gene end by 3 bases; junction bases not matched to a gene: 8. The length of the CDR3 is 15 residues. The CDR3, as DNA: TGTGCCAGTAGTCCAATAGCGGGGGATCTCTACGAGCAGTACTTC. This translates into CASSPIAGDLYEQYF.

The V and J genes are TRBV7-2 and TRBJ1-4; 9 bases fit TRBD1. CDR3 length equals 15 residues. Germline CDR1 reads SGHTA; CDR2 reads FQGNSA. V dropped 5 bases and J dropped 10; count of bases not matched to a gene: 11. The CDR3 region has the DNA TGTGCCAGCAGCCCAGAGGGGACAGGGCTTTTAAAACTGTTTTTT. This codes for CASSPEGTGLLKLFF. Full variable domain (rest looked up from reference TRBV7-2 and TRBJ1-4): GAGVSQSPSNKVTEKGKDVELRCDPISGHTALYWYRQSLGQGLEFLIYFQGNSAPDKSGLPSDRFSAERTGGSVSTLTIQRTQQEDSAVYLCASSPEGTGLLKLFFGSGTQLSVL.

This clone was recorded only once. This chain connects TRBV9 to TRBJ2-5; no reliable D call. There are 15 residues in the CDR3. The ends were cut back, 2 bases at V and 2 bases at J, with 13 bases in the middle. The germline V gene has CDR1 SGDLS and CDR2 YYNGEE. CDR3 protein: CASSVGSPPQETQYF. Written as DNA, the CDR3 is TGTGCCAGCAGCGTCGGTTCCCCCCCACAAGAGACCCAGTACTTC.